These 32 T cell receptor beta chains were all obtained from the same sample, sequenced in a study of T cells in Graves' hyperthyroidism and ophthalmopathy. RNA transcripts provided the source from which TCR beta CDR3 regions were amplified. Initially, a first-round RT-PCR of the TCR CDR3 employed the HTBI primer set. TCRdb reanalysed the multiplex PCR reads using MiXCR and keeps one entry per CDR3 protein. In the table there are 450,000 to 600,000 distinct CDR3 sequences, 20% of which are singletons. Input material: blood. These receptor sequences come from a man aged 40-49 years with Graves' ophthalmopathy.

The table lists this clonotype with a few counts. This chain joins TRBV5-1 and TRBJ1-1; D might be TRBD1 (5 bases). Germline V gene lookup returns CDR1 SGHRS and CDR2 YFSETQ. V was clipped by 0 bases and J by 3 bases, with 9 bases between them. The CDR3 sequence is 14 residues long. In DNA form, the CDR3 reads TGCGCCAGCAGCTTGGACGGGGGGGACACTGAAGCTTTCTTT. This codes for CASSLDGGDTEAFF.

The table lists this clonotype with a count of one. This chain links TRBV2 with TRBJ2-3; 12 bases align to TRBD2. The CDR3 runs to 18 residues. J gave up 6 bases and V 7 bases, and 17 bases lay outside the gene matches. CDR1 is SNHLY and CDR2 is FYNNEI in the germline V gene. CDR3: CASNGLAGRVTAPDTQYF. The CDR3 bases are TGTGCCAGCAACGGACTAGCGGGGAGGGTGACGGCCCCGGATACGCAGTATTTT.

The table lists this clonotype with a few counts. The V and J genes are TRBV3-1 and TRBJ2-7; no definite D call. Germline V CDR1 and CDR2: LGHDT, YNNKEL (reference sequence). Trimming stripped 0 bases from V and 1 base from J, with 13 bases between. The CDR3 covers 16 residues. The CDR3 bases are TGTGCCAGCAGCCAAGATGCCGGCCCCCGGTCCTACGAGCAGTACTTC. Its translation: CASSQDAGPRSYEQYF.

The J gene is TRBJ2-7, the V gene TRBV30; 10 positions agree with TRBD2. Germline V gene data show CDR1 as GTSNPN and CDR2 as SVGIG (reference sequence). V was clipped by 1 base and J by 7 bases; unmatched bases: 7. The CDR3 length is 14 residues. The CDR3 DNA is TGTGCCTGGAGTGATAGCGGGGGGCGGGAGGAGCAGTACTTC. It translates to CAWSDSGGREEQYF. Full variable domain (remainder filled in from reference TRBV30 and TRBJ2-7): SQTIHQWPATLVQPVGSPLSLECTVEGTSNPNLYWYRQAAGRGLQLLFYSVGIGQISSEVPQNLSASRPQDRQFILSSKKLLLSDSGFYLCAWSDSGGREEQYFGPGTRLTVT.

On this clonotype: This may stem from a read error, because a much larger clone lies one nucleotide away. V and J are TRBV10-3 and TRBJ2-1; D gene unclear. The germline V and J ends were trimmed by 2 bases and 5 bases, with 10 bases remaining between them. Looked up from germline, CDR1 is ENHRY and CDR2 is SYGVKD. This CDR3 contains 14 residues. CDR3 residues: CAISERQLDNEQFF. Written as DNA, the CDR3 is TGTGCCATCAGTGAGAGACAACTCGACAATGAGCAGTTCTTC.

This clonotype was seen repeatedly, ten times or more. The genes are TRBV11-1 and TRBJ1-1; TRBD1 matches 8 bases. CDR3 length equals 16 residues. CDR1 and CDR2 (germline): SGHAT, FQDESV (reference sequence). The trim removed 5 bases at V and 4 bases at J, leaving 12 bases unmatched. The CDR3 DNA follows: TGTGCCAGCAGCCCTGTATTTGGAGACAGGGGCACTGAAGCTTTCTTT. Its protein is CASSPVFGDRGTEAFF.

The V and J genes are TRBV7-9 and TRBJ2-1, with 11 bases identical to TRBD2. V was pared by 5 bases and J by 4 bases, with 4 bases of the junction left unmatched. This CDR3 is built from 15 residues. From germline, CDR1 is SEHNR and CDR2 FQNEAQ (reference sequence). As DNA, the CDR3 is TGTGCCAGCAGCAAGACTAGCGGGATATACAATGAGCAGTTCTTC. It specifies CASSKTSGIYNEQFF.

The table lists this clonotype with many counts. The genes are TRBV20-1 and TRBJ2-1, with TRBD1 matching over 8 bases. The CDR3 extends over 15 amino acids. In germline, CDR1 is DFQATT, CDR2 SNEGSKA (reference sequence). The J segment lost 4 bases and the V segment lost 3 bases, leaving 8 bases of the junction unmatched. The CDR3, as DNA: TGCAGTGCTAGCCACCACGGACAGGGATACAATGAGCAGTTCTTC. Protein sequence: CSASHHGQGYNEQFF.

The V call is TRBV18, the J call TRBJ2-7; 13 bases are shared with TRBD2. The CDR3 sequence is 17 residues long. Germline V gene data show CDR1 as KGHSH and CDR2 as LQKENI. With 4 bases clipped from V and 0 bases from J, the junction kept 6 bases outside the gene matches. CDR3 loop: CASSLGLAGESSYEQYF. The CDR3 coding sequence is TGTGCCAGCTCACTTGGACTAGCGGGGGAAAGCTCCTACGAGCAGTACTTC.

This clonotype was recorded a few times. The rearrangement links TRBV10-3 to TRBJ2-3; 12 bases are shared with TRBD2. J gave up 4 bases and V 5 bases, and 4 bases lay outside the gene matches. The CDR3 is made up of 15 amino acids. Germline V gene lookup returns CDR1 ENHRY and CDR2 SYGVKD. The CDR3 bases are TGTGCCATCAGTCACACTAGCGGGGGGTCAGATACGCAGTATTTT. Translated: CAISHTSGGSDTQYF.

The rearrangement joins TRBV14 to TRBJ2-1, with D perhaps TRBD2 (6 bases). The CDR3 has 16 residues. Germline lookup yields CDR1 SGHDN and CDR2 FVKESK. The V end was cut by 2 bases, the J end by 4 bases, with 15 bases between. The CDR3 DNA sequence: TGTGCCAGCAGCCAATCCGGGAGAGGTCGGTACAATGAGCAGTTCTTC. It encodes CASSQSGRGRYNEQFF.

This rearrangement joins TRBV4-1 to TRBJ2-1; TRBD1 matches 10 bases. The CDR3 loop spans 14 amino acids. With V trimmed by 4 bases and J by 8 bases, 5 bases remained unmatched. Germline loops: CDR1 MGHRA, CDR2 YSYEKL. CDR3 amino acids: CASSPGQGSDEQFF. CDR3 DNA sequence: TGCGCCAGCAGCCCGGGACAGGGGTCCGATGAGCAGTTCTTC.

This clonotype came up a few times. This sequence joins TRBV9 and TRBJ2-1; D is perhaps TRBD2 (6 bases). The CDR3 extends over 15 amino acids. With 0 bases removed from V and 2 bases from J, the gap between germline ends came to 9 bases. Germline V gene sequence: CDR1 SGDLS, CDR2 YYNGEE. The CDR3 reads CASSVVTGAYNEQFF. CDR3 DNA sequence: TGTGCCAGCAGCGTAGTCACGGGGGCCTACAATGAGCAGTTCTTC. The full variable domain, with the rest looked up from reference TRBV9 and TRBJ2-1, is DSGVTQTPKHLITATGQRVTLRCSPRSGDLSVYWYQQSLDQGLQFLIQYYNGEERAKGNILERFSAQQFPDLHSELNLSSLELGDSALYFCASSVVTGAYNEQFFGPGTRLTVL.

The CDR3, as DNA: TGTGCCAGCAGTGGGGGGGGTCAGTCTCAGCCCCAGCATTTT. As protein: CASSGGGQSQPQHF. The chain employs TRBV2 and TRBJ1-5; the D gene is possibly TRBD1 (5 bases). Germline V gene lookup returns CDR1 SNHLY and CDR2 FYNNEI. With 4 bases removed from V and 6 bases from J, the gap between germline ends came to 13 bases. The CDR3 extends over 14 amino acids.

A single count supports this clonotype. A much larger clone is a single base away; this may be a read error. The V and J genes are TRBV3-1 and TRBJ2-4; D is ambiguous. CDR1 is LGHDT and CDR2 is YNNKEL in the germline V gene (reference sequence). V was trimmed by 6 bases and J by 5 bases, leaving 11 bases between them. The CDR3 is 13 residues long. The CDR3 region is CASSKGAENIQYF. DNA for the CDR3: TGTGCCAGCAGTAAGGGCGCAGAAAACATTCAGTACTTC. The variable domain in full, completed from reference TRBV3-1 and TRBJ2-4, reads DTAVSQTPKYLVTQMGNDKSIKCEQNLGHDTMYWYKQDSKKFLKIMFSYNNKELIINETVPNRFSPKSPDKAHLNLHINSLELGDSAVYFCASSKGAENIQYFGAGTRLSVL.

V gene TRBV30 combines with J gene TRBJ1-5; D might be TRBD1 (5 bases). The germline V gene has CDR1 GTSNPN and CDR2 SVGIG (reference sequence). CDR3 length: 16 residues. Trimming took 0 bases from V and 0 from J, leaving 12 bases between them. The CDR3 bases are TGTGCCTGGAGTGTATATGAAGGGGCTAGCAATCAGCCCCAGCATTTT. This codes for CAWSVYEGASNQPQHF.

The V and J genes are TRBV4-3 and TRBJ2-1; D ambiguous. Trimming removed 0 bases from V and 9 bases from J, with 12 bases in between. CDR3 length: 14 amino acids. Germline V gives CDR1 LGHNA, CDR2 YSLEER. The CDR3 loop reads CASSQDLVPGEQFF. The DNA of the CDR3 is TGCGCCAGCAGCCAAGATTTGGTCCCCGGTGAGCAGTTCTTC.

Many counts were recorded for this clonotype. The chain couples TRBV7-2 to TRBJ2-4, with D possibly being TRBD2 (5 bases). The CDR3 extends over 10 amino acids. CDR1 and CDR2 (germline): SGHTA, FQGNSA. The CDR3 DNA is TGTTTTCCAGGAGGTAACATTCAGTACTTC. It codes for CFPGGNIQYF.

V usage is TRBV5-1 and J usage is TRBJ1-1; tentative D call: TRBD1 (5 bases). The ends were cut back, 5 bases at V and 2 bases at J, with 7 bases in the middle. CDR3 length equals 12 residues. Germline assignment: CDR1 SGHRS and CDR2 YFSETQ. The CDR3: CASRTDNTEAFF. Written as DNA, the CDR3 is TGCGCCAGCAGGACAGACAACACTGAAGCTTTCTTT.

The V call is TRBV2, the J call TRBJ1-6, with D uncertain. V was trimmed by 4 bases and J by 6 bases, leaving 10 bases between them. Germline loops: CDR1 SNHLY, CDR2 FYNNEI. This CDR3 is built from 14 residues. CDR3 sequence: CASSVIQLNSPLHF. As DNA, the CDR3 is TGTGCCAGCAGTGTTATCCAGCTTAATTCACCCCTCCACTTT.

The genes are TRBV6-2 or TRBV6-3 and TRBJ2-3; D perhaps matches TRBD2 (6 bases). CDR3 length equals 17 residues. V was cut by 2 bases and J by 0 bases, with 15 bases left in between. Germline lookup yields CDR1 MNHEY and CDR2 SVGEGT. CDR3 DNA sequence: TGTGCCAGCAGTTACACCCACGGCGGGGTCAGCACAGATACGCAGTATTTT. Protein sequence: CASSYTHGGVSTDTQYF.

The chain has TRBV19 and TRBJ1-1; tentative D call: TRBD1 (5 bases). Trimming left V 11 bases short and J 0 bases short, with 13 bases between. This CDR3 region has 13 residues. Germline V gives CDR1 LNHDA, CDR2 SQIVND (reference sequence). The DNA for the CDR3 is TGTGCCGGGTCGACAGCGATGAACACTGAAGCTTTCTTT. Translating gives CAGSTAMNTEAFF.

The chain is built from TRBV18 and TRBJ2-2; 7 positions agree with TRBD1. With 5 bases clipped from V and 2 bases from J, the junction kept 8 bases outside the gene matches. The CDR3 runs to 16 residues. The germline CDR1 and CDR2 sequences are KGHSH and LQKENI. CDR3 residues: CASSTGQFRNTGELFF. The CDR3 region has the DNA TGTGCCAGCTCAACGGGACAGTTCCGAAACACCGGGGAGCTGTTTTTT.

This clonotype was counted many times. V is TRBV5-1 and J is TRBJ2-5; TRBD1 matches at 8 bases. Germline CDR1 SGHRS, CDR2 YFSETQ. The V and J ends lost 4 bases and 0 bases, in that order; junction bases with no gene match: 8. The CDR3 loop spans 16 amino acids. The CDR3 DNA is TGCGCCAGCAGCCTCTCGGGACAGGAGTACCAAGAGACCCAGTACTTC. This sequence encodes CASSLSGQEYQETQYF.

The sample holds many counts of this clonotype. V and J are TRBV3-1 and TRBJ1-1; D perhaps matches TRBD1 (5 bases). The germline V and J ends were trimmed by 3 bases and 3 bases, with 14 bases remaining between them. CDR3 size: 15 residues. Per the germline V gene, CDR1 is LGHDT and CDR2 is YNNKEL (reference sequence). CDR3 loop: CASSHTRGRYTEAFF. The CDR3 nucleotides read TGTGCCAGCAGCCACACCCGGGGACGGTACACTGAAGCTTTCTTT.

The rearrangement joins TRBV9 to TRBJ1-3; D is perhaps TRBD1 (5 bases). The germline CDR1 and CDR2 sequences are SGDLS and YYNGEE. The V end was cut by 2 bases, the J end by 0 bases, with 6 bases between. CDR3 size: 14 residues. DNA for the CDR3: TGTGCCAGCAGCGTCCAGGGCTCTGGAAACACCATATATTTT. Translating it yields CASSVQGSGNTIYF.

The CDR3 protein is CASSIGLAKNIQYF. DNA of the CDR3: TGTGCCAGCAGTATTGGACTAGCCAAAAACATTCAGTACTTC. The V call is TRBV2, the J call TRBJ2-4; a possible D gene is TRBD2 (5 bases). There are 14 residues in the CDR3. Trimming pared 5 bases from V and 0 bases from J, leaving 8 bases between. Germline V gives CDR1 SNHLY, CDR2 FYNNEI.

This clonotype was detected a few times. The J gene is TRBJ2-7, the V gene TRBV20-1; D remains unclear. This CDR3 has 14 amino acids. The V end was cut by 0 bases, the J end by 3 bases, with 12 bases between. CDR1 DFQATT and CDR2 SNEGSKA come from the germline V gene (reference sequence). The CDR3 DNA reads TGCAGTGCTAGAGATGGGCCTAACCTCTACGAGCAGTACTTC. Protein: CSARDGPNLYEQYF.

This clonotype was counted between two and nine times. The chain has TRBV7-2 and TRBJ2-5; TRBD1 agrees at 7 bases. CDR3 length: 16 residues. Per germline, CDR1 SGHTA and CDR2 FQGNSA. V was clipped by 4 bases and J by 2 bases; unmatched bases: 10. CDR3 loop: CASSSGQTWFQETQYF. DNA of the CDR3: TGTGCCAGCAGCTCGGGACAGACCTGGTTTCAAGAGACCCAGTACTTC.

This clonotype was counted ten times or more. V usage is TRBV2 and J usage is TRBJ1-5; 10 bases align to TRBD1. V trimming: 5 bases; J trimming: 0 bases; junction bases outside the gene matches: 1. Germline lookup yields CDR1 SNHLY and CDR2 FYNNEI. The CDR3 is made up of 15 amino acids. The CDR3 nucleotides are TGTGCCAGCAGTAGGGACAGGGGTAGCAATCAGCCCCAGCATTTT. It codes for CASSRDRGSNQPQHF.

The sample holds a few counts of this clonotype. The CDR3 loop reads CASSLHPAQGSNQPQHF. CDR3 nucleotide sequence: TGTGCCAGCTCACTACATCCGGCGCAGGGGAGCAATCAGCCCCAGCATTTT. The V and J genes are TRBV18 and TRBJ1-5, with D possibly TRBD1 on 6 matching bases. The CDR3 loop spans 17 amino acids. Germline V gene data show CDR1 as KGHSH and CDR2 as LQKENI. The V gene lost 4 bases and the J gene lost 1 base, with 17 bases spanning the gap.

The J gene is TRBJ2-7, the V gene TRBV19, with 10 bases matching TRBD1. This CDR3 has 17 amino acids. Losses at the gene ends were 3 bases for V and 4 bases for J; bases not matched to a gene: 12. Germline CDR1 and CDR2: LNHDA and SQIVND (reference sequence). The CDR3 DNA sequence: TGTGCCAGTAGTATCGCCGGGACAGGGGAGCTGGGGTACGAGCAGTACTTC. This gives the protein CASSIAGTGELGYEQYF.